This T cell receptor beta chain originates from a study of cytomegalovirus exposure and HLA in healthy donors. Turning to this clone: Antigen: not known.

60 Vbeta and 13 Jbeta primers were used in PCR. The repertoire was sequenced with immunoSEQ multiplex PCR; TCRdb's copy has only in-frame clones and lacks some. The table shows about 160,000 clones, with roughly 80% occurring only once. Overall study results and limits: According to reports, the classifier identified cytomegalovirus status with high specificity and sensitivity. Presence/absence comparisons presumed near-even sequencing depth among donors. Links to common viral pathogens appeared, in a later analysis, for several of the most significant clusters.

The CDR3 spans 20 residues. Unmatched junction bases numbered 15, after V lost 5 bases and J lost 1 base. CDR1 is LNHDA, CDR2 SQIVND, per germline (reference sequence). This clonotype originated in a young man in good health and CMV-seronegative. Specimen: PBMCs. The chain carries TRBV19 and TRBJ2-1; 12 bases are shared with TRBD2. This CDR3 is CASSGLAGHSPLTSYNEQFF. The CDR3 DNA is TGTGCCAGTAGTGGACTAGCGGGACACTCTCCGCTTACGTCCTACAATGAGCAGTTCTTC.